The subject of this entry is one T cell receptor beta chain. This sample is drawn from a study of blood T cell repertoires in COVID-19. Study summary: The United States, Italy and Spain were the sources of the acute and convalescent COVID-19 samples.

Authors' analysis steps: Quantification of nucleated cells was approximated via reference gene primer amplification. The protocol was immunoSEQ multiplex PCR, while the TCRdb copy is restricted to in-frame clones and leaves out a portion. D and trimming come from the DNA, and the V and J calls and clone size come from that table. The table has roughly 440,000 clones, around 88% seen once. In germline, CDR1 is MNHEY, CDR2 SVGEGT. Trimming stripped 6 bases from V and 13 bases from J, with 13 bases between. This CDR3 contains 12 residues. Enrolled during active infection, Seattle patients were then followed longitudinally.

The receptor's source is a woman in her 50s with COVID-19, enrolled during active disease. This rearrangement joins TRBV6-2 or TRBV6-3 to TRBJ1-6; D might be TRBD1 (6 bases). The source material was peripheral blood. This CDR3 is CASSQGSSPLHF. The CDR3 DNA sequence: TGTGCCAGCAGCCAGGGGTCCTCGCCCCTCCACTTT.